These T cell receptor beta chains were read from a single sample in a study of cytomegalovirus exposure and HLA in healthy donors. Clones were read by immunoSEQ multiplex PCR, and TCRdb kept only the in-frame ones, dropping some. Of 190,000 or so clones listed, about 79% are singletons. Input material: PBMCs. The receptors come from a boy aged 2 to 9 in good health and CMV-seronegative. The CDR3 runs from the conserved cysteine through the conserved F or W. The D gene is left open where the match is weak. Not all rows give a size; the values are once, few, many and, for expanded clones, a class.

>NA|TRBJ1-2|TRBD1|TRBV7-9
CASSLATGTLNGYTF
TGTGCCAGCAGCTTAGCGACAGGGACGTTGAATGGCTACACCTTC
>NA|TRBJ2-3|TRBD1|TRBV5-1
CANSYGTGDTDTQYF
TGCGCCAACAGCTATGGGACAGGGGACACAGATACGCAGTATTTT
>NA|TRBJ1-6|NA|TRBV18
CASSPGVSPLHF
TGTGCCAGCTCACCAGGAGTGTCACCCCTCCACTTT
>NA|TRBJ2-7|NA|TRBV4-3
CASSQERSYEQYF
TGCGCCAGCAGCCAAGAACGGTCTTACGAGCAGTACTTC
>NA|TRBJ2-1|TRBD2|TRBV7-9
CASSLGAGGRYNEQFF
TGTGCCAGCAGCTTAGGGGCGGGGGGGAGATACAATGAGCAGTTCTTC
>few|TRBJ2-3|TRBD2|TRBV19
CASSIRTSGTRTSTDTQYF
TGTGCCAGTAGTATTCGGACTAGCGGGACGAGAACCTCCACAGATACGCAGTATTTT
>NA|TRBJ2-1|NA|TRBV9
CASSVQGSSMDEQFF
TGTGCCAGCAGCGTACAGGGTTCGAGTATGGATGAGCAGTTCTTC
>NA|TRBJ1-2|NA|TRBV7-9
CASSFGGGYYGYTF
TGTGCCAGCAGCTTTGGGGGGGGGTACTATGGCTACACCTTC
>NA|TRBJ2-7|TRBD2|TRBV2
CASSGLAAYEQYF
TGTGCCAGCAGTGGACTAGCTGCGTACGAGCAGTACTTC
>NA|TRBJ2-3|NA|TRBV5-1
CASSGLGLPESQLSTDTQYF
TGCGCCAGCAGCGGCCTAGGACTACCCGAAAGTCAGCTAAGCACAGATACGCAGTATTTT
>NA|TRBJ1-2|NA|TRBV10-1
CASREVAGAHYGYTF
TGCGCCAGCAGGGAGGTGGCGGGGGCCCACTATGGCTACACCTTC
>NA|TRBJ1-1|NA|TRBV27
CASRESRGRIENTEAFF
TGTGCCAGCAGAGAATCGCGGGGCCGGATTGAGAACACTGAAGCTTTCTTT
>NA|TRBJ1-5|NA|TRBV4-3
CASSQDRSNQPQHF
TGCGCCAGCAGCCAAGACAGGAGCAATCAGCCCCAGCATTTT
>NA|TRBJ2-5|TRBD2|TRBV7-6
CASGTSGAGETQYF
TGTGCCAGCGGGACTAGCGGGGCGGGAGAGACCCAGTACTTC
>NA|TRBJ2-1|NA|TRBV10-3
CAISESRGGGSYNEQFF
TGTGCCATCAGTGAGTCGAGGGGGGGCGGTTCCTACAATGAGCAGTTCTTC
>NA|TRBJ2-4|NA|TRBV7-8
CASSLSLAKNIQYF
TGTGCCAGCAGCTTGAGCCTAGCCAAAAACATTCAGTACTTC
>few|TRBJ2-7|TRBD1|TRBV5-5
CASTRTQGVVYEQYF
TGTGCCAGCACCCGGACGCAGGGGGTCGTTTACGAGCAGTACTTC
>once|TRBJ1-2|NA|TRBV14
CASSQEVRADKGYTF
TGTGCCAGCAGCCAGGAGGTCCGAGCTGACAAGGGCTACACCTTC
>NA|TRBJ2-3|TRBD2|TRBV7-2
CASSLASGGAGDTQYF
TGTGCCAGCAGCTTAGCTAGCGGGGGGGCAGGAGATACGCAGTATTTT
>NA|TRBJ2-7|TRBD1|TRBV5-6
CASSLGEGQGYEQYF
TGTGCCAGCAGCCTGGGGGAGGGACAGGGGTACGAGCAGTACTTC
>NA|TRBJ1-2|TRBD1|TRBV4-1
CASSQRDRESGYGYTF
TGCGCCAGCAGCCAAAGGGACAGGGAATCTGGCTATGGCTACACCTTC
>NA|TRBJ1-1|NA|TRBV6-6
CASSYSGGAGSTEAFF
TGTGCCAGCAGTTACTCGGGGGGGGCCGGGTCCACTGAAGCTTTCTTT
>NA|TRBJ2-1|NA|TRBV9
CASSVGGGATYNEQFF
TGTGCCAGCAGCGTAGGTGGAGGGGCGACCTACAATGAGCAGTTCTTC
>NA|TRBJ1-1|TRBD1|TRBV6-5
CASSPTGTGGTEAFF
TGTGCCAGCAGTCCGACCGGGACAGGGGGCACTGAAGCTTTCTTT
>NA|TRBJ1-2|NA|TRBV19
CASSIRRQVYGYTF
TGTGCCAGTAGTATACGCCGACAGGTTTATGGCTACACCTTC
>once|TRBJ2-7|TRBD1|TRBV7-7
CASSLSPPPTGEIYEQYF
TGTGCTAGCAGCTTATCCCCGCCCCCCACAGGGGAGATCTACGAGCAGTACTTC
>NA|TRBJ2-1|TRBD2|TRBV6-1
CASSELAGGSEQFF
TGTGCCAGCAGTGAGCTAGCGGGGGGATCTGAGCAGTTCTTC
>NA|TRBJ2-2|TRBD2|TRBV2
CASSVLGTSGLTGELFF
TGTGCCAGCAGTGTGCTGGGGACTAGCGGGCTGACCGGGGAGCTGTTTTTT
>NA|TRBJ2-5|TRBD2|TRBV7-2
CASSQPSGGETQYF
TGTGCCAGCAGCCAACCTAGCGGTGGGGAGACCCAGTACTTC
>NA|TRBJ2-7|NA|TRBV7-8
CASSLELEYEQYF
TGTGCCAGCAGCTTAGAGTTAGAGTACGAGCAGTACTTC
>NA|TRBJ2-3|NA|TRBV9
CASSGQGGRGTDTQYF
TGTGCCAGCAGCGGGCAGGGGGGTCGGGGCACAGATACGCAGTATTTT
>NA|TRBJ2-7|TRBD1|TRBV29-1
CSVQGASFYEQYF
TGCAGCGTTCAGGGGGCGTCGTTCTACGAGCAGTACTTC
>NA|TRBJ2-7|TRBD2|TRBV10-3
CAISESPGLAGSTYEQYF
TGTGCCATCAGTGAGTCGCCGGGACTAGCGGGGTCTACCTACGAGCAGTACTTC
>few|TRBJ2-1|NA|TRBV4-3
CASSPRLRGWNEQFF
TGCGCCAGCAGCCCAAGACTGCGGGGCTGGAATGAGCAGTTCTTC
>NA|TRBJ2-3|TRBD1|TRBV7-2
CASTRDRVTDTQYF
TGTGCCAGCACCCGGGACAGGGTAACAGATACGCAGTATTTT